Below are 15 T cell receptor beta chains sequenced from a single sample in a study of cytomegalovirus exposure and HLA in healthy donors. Primers included in the PCR were 60 Vbeta and 13 Jbeta primers. Assay used: immunoSEQ multiplex PCR; TCRdb lists only in-frame clones, some missing. The table lists 120,000 to 150,000 clones. Sequenced material: PBMCs. All receptors come from a woman between 45 and 60 years old in good health and CMV-seronegative.

The chain couples TRBV28 to TRBJ1-2, with 12 bases identical to TRBD1. The junction had 10 bases not matched to a gene; V was cut back by 2 bases and J by 6 bases. Germline CDR1 and CDR2: MDHEN and SYDVKM. The length of the CDR3 is 17 residues. The chain's CDR3 is CASSLPGQGAQRNGYTF. CDR3 DNA: TGTGCCAGCAGTTTACCGGGACAGGGGGCGCAAAGGAATGGCTACACCTTC.

The gene calls are TRBV7-8 and TRBJ2-7; no firm D call. Germline CDR1 reads SGHVS; CDR2 reads FQNEAQ. V dropped 3 bases and J dropped 1 base, with 16 bases sitting between them. CDR3 length equals 16 residues. The CDR3 loop reads CASSFSGSLSSYEQYF. The CDR3 DNA follows: TGTGCCAGCAGCTTCTCCGGGTCTCTGTCGTCCTACGAGCAGTACTTC.

The chain links TRBV28 to TRBJ1-1; TRBD1 matches 7 bases. The CDR3 spans 13 residues. The germline CDR1 and CDR2 sequences are MDHEN and SYDVKM. V trimming: 3 bases; J trimming: 7 bases; junction bases outside the gene matches: 5. The CDR3 reads CASSFRGRSEAFF. In DNA form, the CDR3 reads TGTGCCAGCAGTTTTAGGGGGCGTAGTGAAGCTTTCTTT.

The chain joins TRBV7-9 to TRBJ1-3; possible D gene TRBD1, 6 bases. The CDR3 runs 13 residues. V lost 5 bases, J lost 4 bases, and 9 bases lay in between. Germline V gene lookup returns CDR1 SEHNR and CDR2 FQNEAQ (reference sequence). CDR3 DNA sequence: TGTGCCAGCAGCATAGGACAGGGAAACACCATATATTTT. The encoded protein is CASSIGQGNTIYF.

The gene calls are TRBV5-1 and TRBJ2-3; 14 bases align to TRBD2. The CDR3 has 18 residues. J gave up 3 bases and V 0 bases, and 6 bases lay outside the gene matches. Germline-derived CDR1 and CDR2 are SGHRS and YFSETQ. CDR3 residues: CASSLGGLAGGSTDTQYF. In DNA, the CDR3 is TGCGCCAGCAGCTTGGGAGGACTAGCGGGAGGTTCGACAGATACGCAGTATTTT.

This chain uses TRBV4-3 with TRBJ2-1, with D tentatively TRBD2 (5 bases). V was pared by 0 bases and J by 8 bases, with 20 bases between. The CDR3 spans 17 residues. From germline, CDR1 is LGHNA and CDR2 YSLEER. Here the CDR3 DNA reads TGCGCCAGCAGCCAAGAAGCGGCGGACCCTCCGGTGTATGAGCAGTTCTTC. Translation gives CASSQEAADPPVYEQFF.

The V gene is TRBV30, the J gene TRBJ1-5; 9 bases fit TRBD1. This CDR3 region has 16 residues. Germline V gives CDR1 GTSNPN, CDR2 SVGIG (reference sequence). V shed 2 bases, J shed 3 bases, and the junction held 8 bases outside the gene matches. CDR3 sequence: CAWSYGTGTFNQPQHF. As DNA, the CDR3 is TGTGCCTGGAGTTATGGGACAGGGACCTTCAATCAGCCCCAGCATTTT. Filled out from reference TRBV30 and TRBJ1-5, the complete variable domain reads SQTIHQWPATLVQPVGSPLSLECTVEGTSNPNLYWYRQAAGRGLQLLFYSVGIGQISSEVPQNLSASRPQDRQFILSSKKLLLSDSGFYLCAWSYGTGTFNQPQHFGDGTRLSIL.

The rearrangement links TRBV7-6 to TRBJ2-2; no definite D call. Looked up from germline, CDR1 is SGHVS and CDR2 is FNYEAQ. Trimming removed 5 bases from V and 7 bases from J, with 11 bases in between. The CDR3 is 13 amino acids. The CDR3 nucleotides read TGTGCCAGCAGCCTGAGTACGGGCGGGGAGCTGTTTTTT. This encodes CASSLSTGGELFF.

The J gene is TRBJ2-1, the V gene TRBV4-1, with 9 bases fitting TRBD2. The germline CDR1 and CDR2 sequences are MGHRA and YSYEKL. The CDR3 sequence is 16 residues long. J was trimmed by 8 bases and V by 0 bases; bases with no gene match: 8. The CDR3 nucleotides are TGCGCCAGCAGCCAAGAAGGGCGGGGGGGCCTGGATGAGCAGTTCTTC. Its translation is CASSQEGRGGLDEQFF.

Comments on this clone: Other nucleotide sequences in the sample specify the same CDR3. This chain uses TRBV7-6 with TRBJ1-1, with D possibly being TRBD1 (5 bases). V shed 4 bases and J shed 2 bases, with 8 bases lying between them. Germline CDR1 is SGHVS and CDR2 is FNYEAQ. This CDR3 comprises 13 residues. The CDR3 loop reads CASSSQGNTEAFF. The DNA for the CDR3 is TGTGCCAGCAGCTCGCAGGGAAACACTGAAGCTTTCTTT.

The V call is TRBV11-3, the J call TRBJ2-7; D not resolved. Trimming left V 3 bases short and J 3 bases short, with 3 bases between. Looked up from germline, CDR1 is SGHNT and CDR2 is YENEEA. The CDR3 contains 11 residues. The CDR3 here is CASSFLYEQYF. CDR3 nucleotides: TGTGCCAGCAGCTTTCTCTACGAGCAGTACTTC.

The chain recombines TRBV6-1 with TRBJ2-1; TRBD2 is a possible D gene (5 bases). V was clipped by 2 bases and J by 8 bases, with 7 bases between them. Germline CDR1 MNHNS, CDR2 SASEGT. There are 12 residues in the CDR3. In nucleotides, the CDR3 is TGTGCCAGCAGTGAATTGGGAGATGAGCAGTTCTTC. It translates to CASSELGDEQFF.

The chain employs TRBV11-2 and TRBJ1-1, with unresolved D. V lost 1 base and J lost 5, with 5 bases in between. The CDR3 contains 12 residues. Germline V gene lookup returns CDR1 SGHAT and CDR2 FQNNGV. The CDR3 sequence is CASSLAGTEAFF. CDR3 nucleotides: TGTGCCAGCAGCTTAGCGGGGACTGAAGCTTTCTTT.

V usage is TRBV7-3 and J usage is TRBJ2-4, with D tentatively TRBD1 (5 bases). CDR3 length: 13 amino acids. CDR1 and CDR2 (germline): SGHTA, FQGTGA. V was pared by 5 bases and J by 13 bases, with 18 bases between. The CDR3 is CASSANRLSGQYF. For the CDR3, the DNA is TGTGCCAGCAGCGCAAACAGGTTGTCTGGGCAGTACTTC. Looking up the rest from reference TRBV7-3 and TRBJ2-4 gives the full variable domain: GAGVSQTPSNKVTEKGKYVELRCDPISGHTALYWYRQSLGQGPEFLIYFQGTGAADDSGLPNDRFFAVRPEGSVSTLKIQRTERGDSAVYLCASSANRLSGQYFGAGTRLSVL.

CDR3 DNA: TGCGCCAGCAGTGATCGGGACAGGGGGGGCAATCAGCCCCAGCATTTT. Translating gives CASSDRDRGGNQPQHF. The chain employs TRBV10-2 and TRBJ1-5; 11 bases are shared with TRBD1. The CDR3 runs 16 residues. Germline V CDR1 and CDR2: WSHSY, SAAADI. J lost 2 bases, V lost 3 bases, and 3 bases had no gene match.